This TCR beta chain was captured in a study of CD8 T cells in ankylosing spondylitis. Whole-study results and caveats: Some of the motif variants had earlier been found in reactive arthritis patients' fluid and blood. Clones tied to disease were said to be significantly enriched in matched ankylosing spondylitis synovial fluid. Ankylosing spondylitis blood seemed to carry a telltale TCR beta motif made of roughly 8 highly homologous variants.

The CDR3 contains 17 residues. CDR1 is SSHAT and CDR2 is FNYEAQ in the germline V gene (reference sequence). This clonotype was counted a few times. Its antigen is unidentified. Relative to the germline gene, one junction end is altered; a read error may explain this. Libraries for TCR beta were made by quantitative 5'-RACE with molecular barcodes. TCRdb called the 5' RACE reads again in MiXCR, with one record for every CDR3 protein. This table holds about 460,000 distinct CDR3 sequences, approximately 5% found once. The receptor was derived from a male donor with ankylosing spondylitis. Material: blood, either unsorted or a sorted T cell fraction (not recorded which). This chain joins TRBV7-7 and TRBJ2-1, with 8 bases identical to TRBD2. CDR3 in amino acids: CASSLVFSAGAVTEQFF. The CDR3 nucleotides are TGTGCTAGCAGCTTAGTGTTCTCAGCGGGAGCTGTGACTGAGCAGTTCTTC.